The next 12 T cell receptor beta chains were all read from a single sample in a study of regulatory T cells in long-lasting Graves disease (dated by TCRdb to the early 2020s). The receptor library was made with multiplex PCR. The sequencer listed for this sample is Illumina HiSeq 4000. iRepertoire HTBI primers and Arm-PCR amplification of CDR3 regions were used to construct TCR beta libraries. Starting from the raw public reads, TCRdb applied fastp trimming at Q25, assembled clones with MiXCR and retained in-frame beta chains. Rows matching on CDR3 protein sequence are summarized as one entry with the most common DNA and genes. Within this sample are almost 450,000 distinct CDR3 sequences, with about a sixth of them counted one time only. Roughly 10% of the sample is taken by the ten largest. This sample's time point label indicates: newly diagnosed GD, antithyroid drugs for less than 3 months. For both TCR sequencing and RNA sequencing, RNA was extracted from PBMCs in TRIzol.

These data were also filed under a second study, of T cells in Graves' hyperthyroidism and ophthalmopathy.

Here the sequenced sample was peripheral blood mononuclear cells (PBMCs), taken at new diagnosis, from a patient treated with antithyroid drugs. These receptors originate from a woman aged 30 to 39 with Graves disease. Donor details come from another sample of the same person, matched by shared clones.

This clonotype was counted between two and nine times. The chain links TRBV10-2 to TRBJ2-1, with D tentatively TRBD1 (7 bases). V lost 4 bases and J 7 bases, leaving 23 bases between the germline ends. The CDR3 extends over 17 amino acids. Germline assignment: CDR1 WSHSY and CDR2 SAAADI. CDR3 nucleotides: TGCGCCAGCAGTGCTTTTAGGGGGCGGCTAGCGAGGAATGAGCAGTTCTTC. As protein: CASSAFRGRLARNEQFF.

This clonotype was counted a few times. Relative to the germline gene, one junction end is altered; a read error may explain this. The chain uses TRBV24-1 and TRBJ2-3; tentatively, D is TRBD2 (6 bases). CDR3 length: 13 amino acids. Germline CDR1 reads KGHDR; CDR2 reads SFDVKD. The CDR3 DNA sequence: TGTGCCGCCAGGGACTCCGCTACAGATACGCAGTATTTT. This codes for CAARDSATDTQYF.

J is TRBJ1-5 and V is TRBV5-1; tentative D call: TRBD1 (5 bases). This CDR3 is built from 15 residues. CDR1 is SGHRS, CDR2 YFSETQ, per germline. The ends were cut back, 1 base at V and 1 base at J, with 9 bases in the middle. Written as DNA, the CDR3 is TGCGCCAGCAGCTTGTTGGGGGGGAGCAATCAGCCCCAGCATTTT. Translated: CASSLLGGSNQPQHF.

This clonotype turned up a few times. The chain couples TRBV30 to TRBJ2-1, with D maybe TRBD2 (5 bases). Looked up from germline, CDR1 is GTSNPN and CDR2 is SVGIG (reference sequence). V was cut by 3 bases and J by 4 bases, with 13 bases left in between. The CDR3 sequence is 14 residues long. CDR3 region: CAWRTKAAYNEQFF. CDR3 sequence (DNA): TGTGCCTGGAGGACTAAAGCCGCGTACAATGAGCAGTTCTTC.

The CDR3 is CASSLVAGEAETQYF. The CDR3 DNA follows: TGCGCCAGCAGCTTAGTGGCGGGAGAGGCGGAGACCCAGTACTTC. The J gene is TRBJ2-5, the V gene TRBV5-1; 7 nucleotides line up with TRBD2. Germline V gives CDR1 SGHRS, CDR2 YFSETQ. The CDR3 spans 15 residues. V lost 2 bases and J lost 5; bases outside the gene matches: 9.

This clonotype was picked up a small number of times. The chain combines TRBV4-1 with TRBJ2-1, with D possibly matching TRBD2 (5 bases). The CDR3 has 16 amino acids. V lost 0 bases and J lost 2, with 11 bases in between. Germline lookup yields CDR1 MGHRA and CDR2 YSYEKL. CDR3 in DNA: TGCGCCAGCAGCCAAGATCCGCGGGCCCCCTACAATGAGCAGTTCTTC. As protein: CASSQDPRAPYNEQFF.

This clonotype was counted ten times or more. The genes are TRBV7-9 and TRBJ1-1, with D perhaps matching TRBD1 (5 bases). From germline, CDR1 is SEHNR and CDR2 FQNEAQ (reference sequence). The CDR3 consists of 15 residues. Trimming cost V 6 bases and J 1 base, with 15 bases left between them. The CDR3 loop reads CASRAGGAPNTEAFF. The CDR3 region has the DNA TGTGCCAGCAGGGCCGGCGGGGCTCCGAACACTGAAGCTTTCTTT.

A remark on this clonotype: A read error may explain this, as a much larger clone is one base away. The gene calls are TRBV12-3 or TRBV12-4 and TRBJ2-5, with 8 bases matching TRBD1. The V segment lost 6 bases and the J segment 4 bases; nucleotides outside the gene matches: 10. The CDR3 is made up of 15 amino acids. The DNA of the CDR3 is TGTGCCAGCAGCCCACCCCGGACAGGGCGAGAGACCCAGTACTTC. It encodes CASSPPRTGRETQYF.

The sample holds many counts of this clonotype. The rearrangement links TRBV18 to TRBJ1-2; TRBD1 matches 7 bases. CDR1 is KGHSH, CDR2 LQKENI, per germline. The CDR3 is 13 amino acids. The V segment lost 4 bases and the J segment 3 bases; nucleotides outside the gene matches: 2. Written as DNA, the CDR3 is TGTGCCAGCTCACACAGGGGTGACTATGGCTACACCTTC. Residues: CASSHRGDYGYTF.

This chain links TRBV7-3 with TRBJ1-5, with 9 positions matching TRBD1. The V gene end was trimmed by 5 bases and the J gene end by 2 bases; junction bases not matched to a gene: 7. The CDR3 loop spans 16 amino acids. The germline CDR1 and CDR2 sequences are SGHTA and FQGTGA. CDR3 bases: TGTGCCAGCAGCCCCACAGGGGGCGCGGGCAATCAGCCCCAGCATTTT. It codes for CASSPTGGAGNQPQHF.

This chain connects TRBV12-3 or TRBV12-4 to TRBJ2-1; 12 nucleotides line up with TRBD2. CDR3 length: 15 amino acids. V shed 3 bases and J 9 bases; nucleotides not matched to a gene: 6. CDR3 sequence reads: CASSLTSGGTREQFF. The CDR3 nucleotides are TGTGCCAGCAGTTTGACTAGCGGGGGAACGCGTGAGCAGTTCTTC.

This clonotype appeared a few times. This chain links TRBV4-2 with TRBJ1-1; the D is unclear. The germline CDR1 and CDR2 sequences are LGHNA and YNFKEQ. The CDR3 extends over 15 amino acids. V lost 1 base and J 6 bases, leaving 15 bases between the germline ends. CDR3 DNA: TGTGCCAGCAGCCAAGTTACGGGTGGTCGCCCTGAAGCTTTCTTT. As protein: CASSQVTGGRPEAFF.